This T cell receptor (beta chain) was documented in a study of CD8+ T cells in alopecia areata. Study background: Treated individuals took tofacitinib by mouth, 5 to 10 mg twice daily. Patients took tofacitinib for 6 to 18 months, followed by 6 drug-free months.

Overall study findings and caveats: An increase in clonality over normal scalp was evident in lesional scalp, especially alopecia totalis/universalis.

It was from alopecia areata patients that lesional scalp punch biopsies and peripheral blood were collected. Remarks on this clone: Antigen specificity is unknown.

This CDR3 comprises 15 residues. Germline V gene data show CDR1 as PRHDT and CDR2 as FYEKMQ (reference sequence). With 2 bases removed from V and 4 bases from J, the gap between germline ends came to 14 bases. After isolation, RNA underwent reverse transcription to generate cDNA as the sequencing template. Only in-frame clones appear in the TCRdb table, and some are missing; sequencing was by immunoSEQ multiplex PCR. The sample carries 150,000 to 200,000 clones, 67% recorded once. V is TRBV13 and J is TRBJ1-1; D may be TRBD1 (6 bases). Specimen: CD8+ T cells sorted from blood, collected at week 0. This TCR came from a human donor with alopecia areata. The chain's CDR3 is CASSLHGGLGTEAFF. CDR3 nucleotides: TGTGCCAGCAGCTTACATGGGGGCTTAGGCACTGAAGCTTTCTTT.